This T cell receptor beta chain was profiled in a study of blood T cells in healthy people across ages. Study findings and constraints: Among T cells, TCR beta diversity per million cells dropped roughly linearly as age rose.

The CDR3 extends over 15 amino acids. Germline CDR1 ENHRY, CDR2 SYGVKD. V lost 2 bases to trimming and J lost 11 bases; unmatched junction nucleotides: 12. A note on this clonotype: The antigen remains unidentified.

It was with a sample-barcoded 5' primer and a J-beta primer mix that a second PCR of roughly 7 to 12 cycles was run. MiXCR, run by TCRdb on the 5' RACE reads, gives a single entry per CDR3 protein. The sample shows over 700,000 distinct CDR3 sequences, about 48% of them seen only once. The sample taken for sequencing was blood. The receptor comes from an elderly man in good health. The rearrangement uses TRBV10-3 and TRBJ2-5; 9 bases are a match to TRBD2. The CDR3 nucleotides read TGTGCCATCAGTGAGGATGGCGGGAGGGCCAATGAGCAGTACTTC. Residues: CAISEDGGRANEQYF.